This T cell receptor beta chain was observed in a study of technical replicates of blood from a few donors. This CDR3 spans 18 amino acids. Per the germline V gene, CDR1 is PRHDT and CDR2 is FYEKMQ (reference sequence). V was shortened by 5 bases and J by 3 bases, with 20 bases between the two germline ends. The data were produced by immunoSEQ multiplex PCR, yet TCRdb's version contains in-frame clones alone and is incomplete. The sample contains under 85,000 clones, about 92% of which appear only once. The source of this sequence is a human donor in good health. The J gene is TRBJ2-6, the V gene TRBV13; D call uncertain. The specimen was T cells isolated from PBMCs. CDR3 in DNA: TGTGCCAGCAGCCGTCCCTTTACACCGCCCTTTGGGGCCAACGTCCTGACTTTC. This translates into CASSRPFTPPFGANVLTF.